These 24 T cell receptor beta chains were sequenced from one sample in a study of Graves' ophthalmopathy and Graves' hyperthyroidism. Amplified material comprised TCR beta CDR3 regions derived from RNA transcripts. First-round RT-PCR with HTBI primers preceded a second-round multiplex PCR. One entry per CDR3 protein, called by TCRdb with MiXCR from the multiplex PCR reads. The table has about 390,000 distinct CDR3 sequences, 15% seen once. Specimen: peripheral blood. The receptor source for this set is a woman younger than 30 with stable Graves' hyperthyroidism.

The chain employs TRBV12-3 or TRBV12-4 and TRBJ1-1, with D maybe TRBD1 (6 bases). V lost 5 bases to trimming and J lost 1 base, with 11 bases between them. There are 14 residues in the CDR3. The CDR3 loop is CASSTIQGNTEAFF. CDR3 nucleotide sequence: TGTGCCAGCAGTACAATACAGGGGAACACTGAAGCTTTCTTT.

This clonotype was counted at least ten times. The chain links TRBV6-2 or TRBV6-3 to TRBJ2-7; D is possibly TRBD1 (5 bases). CDR3 length: 12 residues. Trimming stripped 5 bases from V and 1 base from J, with 6 bases between. The germline V gene encodes CDR1 MNHEY and CDR2 SVGEGT. CDR3 coding DNA: TGTGCCAGCAGTGCAGGGTCCTACGAGCAGTACTTC. Protein sequence: CASSAGSYEQYF.

In this sample, this clonotype turned up many times. This may come from a read error, since a much larger clone is one base off. V gene TRBV6-5 combines with J gene TRBJ1-6; tentatively, D is TRBD1 (5 bases). CDR1 and CDR2 from the germline V gene are MNHEY and SVGAGI. Between the trimmed V and J ends, which lost 5 bases and 8 bases, there was a span of 19 bases. The CDR3 has 16 residues. The CDR3 loop reads CASSHHTVGGYSPLHF. The CDR3 coding sequence is TGTGCCAGCAGTCACCACACTGTGGGGGGGTATTCACCCCTCCACTTT.

The rearrangement uses TRBV28 and TRBJ1-1; 8 bases fit TRBD1. Germline V gene data show CDR1 as MDHEN and CDR2 as SYDVKM. This CDR3 comprises 15 residues. V shed 7 bases, J shed 1 base, and the junction held 8 bases outside the gene matches. The CDR3, as DNA: TGTGCCAGCACCCCTCAAGGGACAGGGAACACTGAAGCTTTCTTT. Its translation is CASTPQGTGNTEAFF.

This clonotype was picked up many times. This chain connects TRBV12-3 or TRBV12-4 to TRBJ1-5, with D unclear. Trimming shortened V by 0 bases and J by 7 bases, and 10 bases separated the two germline ends. CDR3 length: 14 amino acids. CDR3 loop: CASSLAQLGQPQHF. CDR3 DNA: TGTGCCAGCAGTTTAGCCCAGTTAGGCCAGCCCCAGCATTTT.

The sample holds many counts of this clonotype. The V gene is TRBV12-3 or TRBV12-4, the J gene TRBJ1-5; D might be TRBD1 (5 bases). CDR3 length: 14 amino acids. The ends were cut back, 6 bases at V and 3 bases at J, with 12 bases in the middle. The CDR3 protein is CASSTTVTNQPQHF. The CDR3 coding sequence is TGTGCCAGCAGCACGACAGTTACCAATCAGCCCCAGCATTTT.

This clonotype was detected a few times. This chain links TRBV11-2 with TRBJ2-7, with a possible D match to TRBD1 (7 bases). Germline V gene sequence: CDR1 SGHAT, CDR2 FQNNGV. Trimming pared 3 bases from V and 4 bases from J, leaving 19 bases between. The CDR3 spans 16 residues. The CDR3 is CASSFEGAGTHYEQYF. The CDR3 DNA follows: TGTGCCAGCAGCTTTGAGGGGGCGGGAACCCATTACGAGCAGTACTTC. Full variable domain (remainder filled in from reference TRBV11-2 and TRBJ2-7): EAGVAQSPRYKIIEKRQSVAFWCNPISGHATLYWYQQILGQGPKLLIQFQNNGVVDDSQLPKDRFSAERLKGVDSTLKIQPAKLEDSAVYLCASSFEGAGTHYEQYFGPGTRLTVT.

This clonotype was seen many times. V and J are TRBV20-1 and TRBJ1-5, with D perhaps matching TRBD1 (5 bases). Germline V gene data show CDR1 as DFQATT and CDR2 as SNEGSKA (reference sequence). V was clipped by 6 bases and J by 3 bases, with 15 bases between them. This CDR3 comprises 14 residues. The CDR3 spells CSARQTLPNQPQHF. Here the CDR3 DNA reads TGCAGTGCCCGACAGACCTTGCCCAATCAGCCCCAGCATTTT.

The genes are TRBV2 and TRBJ1-5; D gene unclear. Deletions cut 3 bases from V and 0 bases from J, with 9 bases between. Germline V CDR1 and CDR2: SNHLY, FYNNEI. The CDR3 is made up of 15 amino acids. The CDR3 here is CASSDDGLSNQPQHF. CDR3 DNA: TGTGCCAGCAGTGATGACGGACTTAGCAATCAGCCCCAGCATTTT.

This clonotype has a count of ten or more. CDR3 bases: TGTGCCAGCAGCTCTAGGGGTACTTACTACGAGCAGTACTTC. It translates to CASSSRGTYYEQYF. V and J are TRBV7-9 and TRBJ2-7; D perhaps matches TRBD1 (5 bases). This CDR3 contains 14 residues. Per germline, CDR1 SEHNR and CDR2 FQNEAQ (reference sequence). V was pared by 4 bases and J by 3 bases, with 13 bases between.

This clonotype occurred many times. CDR3 loop: CASSLAGENTEAFF. CDR3 nucleotide sequence: TGCGCCAGCAGCTTGGCAGGAGAGAACACTGAAGCTTTCTTT. The V gene is TRBV5-1, the J gene TRBJ1-1; D gene unclear. CDR1 and CDR2 (germline): SGHRS, YFSETQ. Deletions cut 0 bases from V and 1 base from J, with 7 bases between. There are 14 residues in the CDR3.

This clonotype was detected only once. The chain links TRBV7-3 to TRBJ2-5; 9 bases line up with TRBD1. The CDR3 runs 15 residues. Per germline, CDR1 SGHTA and CDR2 FQGTGA. V was pared by 1 base and J by 2 bases, with 2 bases of the junction left unmatched. DNA for the CDR3: TGTGCCAGCAGCTTAATTGGACAGGGGCAAGAGACCCAGTACTTC. Translated: CASSLIGQGQETQYF.

This clonotype was found many times. The chain employs TRBV11-2 and TRBJ1-6; D is unresolved. Trimming removed 4 bases from V and 9 bases from J, with 16 bases in between. CDR1 is SGHAT, CDR2 FQNNGV, per germline. The CDR3 length is 15 residues. DNA of the CDR3: TGTGCCAGCAGCTCGATACTTCGACGAGCTTCACCCCTCCACTTT. Translating it yields CASSSILRRASPLHF.

This clonotype was observed a handful of times. This chain connects TRBV14 to TRBJ1-6, with unresolved D. Deletions cut 0 bases from V and 6 bases from J, with 24 bases between. Germline V gene sequence: CDR1 SGHDN, CDR2 FVKESK. This CDR3 is 20 amino acids long. CDR3 nucleotides: TGTGCCAGCAGCCAAGATTTAATTGACCGCGACATCCACTCTAATTCACCCCTCCACTTT. As protein: CASSQDLIDRDIHSNSPLHF. Full variable domain (remainder filled in from reference TRBV14 and TRBJ1-6): EAGVTQFPSHSVIEKGQTVTLRCDPISGHDNLYWYRRVMGKEIKFLLHFVKESKQDESGMPNNRFLAERTGGTYSTLKVQPAELEDSGVYFCASSQDLIDRDIHSNSPLHFGNGTRLTVT.

This clonotype was detected ten times or more. The gene calls are TRBV7-6 and TRBJ2-5; tentative D call: TRBD1 (5 bases). The CDR3 contains 13 residues. Trimming took off 5 bases at V and 1 base at J, with 8 bases between the two ends. In germline, CDR1 is SGHVS, CDR2 FNYEAQ. CDR3 bases: TGTGCCAGCAGCCCCAGGGTCCAAGAGACCCAGTACTTC. Protein: CASSPRVQETQYF.

This clonotype was counted ten times or more. This rearrangement joins TRBV6-1 to TRBJ1-3; D unresolved. CDR1 and CDR2 from the germline V gene are MNHNS and SASEGT. The ends were cut back, 5 bases at V and 4 bases at J, with 18 bases in the middle. This CDR3 contains 16 residues. The CDR3 DNA sequence: TGTGCCAGCAGTCCTGGGCCGGTGGAGGTCGGAAACACCATATATTTT. Translated, it gives CASSPGPVEVGNTIYF.

This clonotype appeared many times. The rearrangement links TRBV7-8 to TRBJ2-4, with D perhaps assigned TRBD1 or TRBD2 (5 bases each). The CDR3 sequence is 15 residues long. Germline V gives CDR1 SGHVS, CDR2 FQNEAQ. The V and J ends lost 2 bases and 4 bases respectively, with 12 bases between them. The CDR3 sequence: CASSLMGVGKNIQYF. CDR3 DNA sequence: TGTGCCAGCAGCTTAATGGGGGTCGGGAAAAACATTCAGTACTTC.

This clonotype came up many times. The chain joins TRBV4-2 to TRBJ1-1; D possibly corresponds to TRBD1 (6 bases). Germline V gene lookup returns CDR1 LGHNA and CDR2 YNFKEQ. V was pared by 2 bases and J by 1 base, with 14 bases between. The CDR3 contains 16 residues. Here the CDR3 reads CASSQTRGGGNTEAFF. CDR3 in DNA: TGTGCCAGCAGCCAAACCCGAGGGGGGGGGAACACTGAAGCTTTCTTT.

This clonotype came up many times. The chain carries TRBV7-2 and TRBJ2-7; D gene uncertain. V lost 3 bases and J lost 0, with 6 bases in between. This CDR3 has 13 residues. Germline V lookup: CDR1 SGHTA, CDR2 FQGNSA. CDR3: CASSFPGSYEQYF. Written as DNA, the CDR3 is TGTGCCAGCAGCTTTCCTGGCTCCTACGAGCAGTACTTC. The full variable domain, in which reference TRBV7-2 and TRBJ2-7 provide the parts outside the CDR3, is GAGVSQSPSNKVTEKGKDVELRCDPISGHTALYWYRQSLGQGLEFLIYFQGNSAPDKSGLPSDRFSAERTGGSVSTLTIQRTQQEDSAVYLCASSFPGSYEQYFGPGTRLTVT.

This clonotype was observed many times. This rearrangement joins TRBV12-3 or TRBV12-4 to TRBJ1-3; 8 nucleotides agree with TRBD1. V lost 4 bases to trimming and J lost 3 bases; unmatched junction nucleotides: 11. The CDR3 extends over 17 amino acids. CDR3 region: CASSSLWTGLSGNTIYF. In DNA form, the CDR3 reads TGTGCCAGCAGTTCTCTTTGGACAGGGTTGAGTGGAAACACCATATATTTT.

The chain couples TRBV7-9 to TRBJ2-2; D call uncertain. The CDR3 runs to 13 residues. V gave up 5 bases and J gave up 5 bases, with 9 bases separating them. Germline CDR1 SEHNR, CDR2 FQNEAQ (reference sequence). The CDR3 loop reads CASSRARTGELFF. CDR3 DNA sequence: TGTGCCAGCAGCCGGGCGCGGACCGGGGAGCTGTTTTTT.

Ten or more counts support this clonotype. The gene calls are TRBV10-2 and TRBJ1-1; the match to TRBD1 covers 9 bases. There are 15 residues in the CDR3. Trimming removed 6 bases from V and 1 base from J; junction bases left unmatched: 6. The germline gives CDR1 WSHSY, CDR2 SAAADI. CDR3 amino acids: CASSPTGGKNTEAFF. CDR3 bases: TGCGCCAGCAGCCCCACAGGGGGCAAGAACACTGAAGCTTTCTTT.

This clonotype was found a few times. The chain couples TRBV7-3 to TRBJ2-7; D might be TRBD1 (6 bases). V lost 3 bases, J lost 0 bases, and 18 bases lay in between. Germline values: CDR1 SGHTA, CDR2 FQGTGA. This CDR3 is built from 17 residues. CDR3 nucleotide sequence: TGTGCCAGCAGCTTGCAGAAGAGGACAGATCACTCCTACGAGCAGTACTTC. Protein product: CASSLQKRTDHSYEQYF.

This clonotype was recorded at least ten times. V and J are TRBV10-3 and TRBJ2-7; D possibly uses TRBD1 or TRBD2 (5 bases each). Trimming took 11 bases from V and 2 from J, leaving 13 bases between them. The germline V gene has CDR1 ENHRY and CDR2 SYGVKD. The CDR3 runs 12 residues. The CDR3: CAARDGAYEQYF. CDR3 coding DNA: TGTGCCGCCCGGGACGGAGCCTACGAGCAGTACTTC.